This is a list of T cell receptor beta chains from one sample in a study of STAT5B mutations in CD4+ large granular lymphocyte leukemia. Measured with immunoSEQ multiplex PCR; TCRdb has only the in-frame clones, and not every one. The sample consists of roughly 29,000 clones, over 60% of them appearing once. Sequencing used CD4+ T cells from blood buffy coats. The receptors derive from a human donor in good health. CDR3s include the opening cysteine and the closing phenylalanine or tryptophan. D genes are given only for firm matches. Clone size is shown for a subset of rows, as once, few, many or a class of expanded clone.

v_call: TRBV19
clone_size: once
j_call: TRBJ2-7
d_call: TRBD1
cdr3_aa: CASSNGQGVSSYEQYF
cdr3_nt: TGTGCCAGTAGTAACGGACAGGGGGTCTCCTCCTACGAGCAGTACTTC

v_call: TRBV23-1
clone_size: NA
j_call: TRBJ2-3
d_call: TRBD2
cdr3_aa: CASTKTPSGRPPILIPTTDTQYF
cdr3_nt: TGCGCCAGCACCAAAACCCCTAGCGGGAGGCCCCCCATATTAATTCCAACCACAGATACGCAGTATTTT

v_call: TRBV11-2
clone_size: NA
j_call: TRBJ1-2
d_call: NA
cdr3_aa: CASSLEDSLYGYTF
cdr3_nt: TGTGCCAGCAGCTTAGAGGACAGCTTATATGGCTACACCTTC

v_call: TRBV27
clone_size: NA
j_call: TRBJ2-2
d_call: TRBD1
cdr3_aa: CASTRTGVFTGELFF
cdr3_nt: TGTGCCAGCACCCGGACAGGGGTATTCACCGGGGAGCTGTTTTTT

v_call: TRBV7-2
clone_size: NA
j_call: TRBJ2-3
d_call: TRBD2
cdr3_aa: CASSLVNSGLGTDTQYF
cdr3_nt: TGTGCCAGCAGCTTAGTCAATAGCGGGCTCGGCACAGATACGCAGTATTTT

v_call: TRBV7-2
clone_size: medium-sized
j_call: TRBJ1-5
d_call: NA
cdr3_aa: CASSSTGANQPQHF
cdr3_nt: TGTGCCAGCAGCTCGACAGGTGCCAATCAGCCCCAGCATTTT

v_call: TRBV5-6
clone_size: NA
j_call: TRBJ2-7
d_call: NA
cdr3_aa: CASSSGQTKLTYEQYF
cdr3_nt: TGTGCCAGCAGCTCAGGACAGACAAAATTAACCTACGAGCAGTACTTC

v_call: TRBV5-8
clone_size: NA
j_call: TRBJ2-1
d_call: NA
cdr3_aa: CASSSYRVASYNEQFF
cdr3_nt: TGTGCCAGCAGCTCCTACAGGGTTGCGTCCTACAATGAGCAGTTCTTC

v_call: TRBV27
clone_size: once
j_call: TRBJ2-5
d_call: NA
cdr3_aa: CASSLRKGILGETQYF
cdr3_nt: TGTGCCAGCAGTTTACGAAAAGGGATCTTAGGAGAGACCCAGTACTTC

v_call: TRBV7-2
clone_size: NA
j_call: TRBJ2-7
d_call: TRBD1
cdr3_aa: CASSLLGGQGGYEQYF
cdr3_nt: TGTGCCAGCAGCTTACTAGGGGGACAGGGCGGCTACGAGCAGTACTTC

v_call: TRBV5-6
clone_size: NA
j_call: TRBJ2-7
d_call: NA
cdr3_aa: CASSLGGRRGSYEQYF
cdr3_nt: TGTGCCAGCAGCTTGGGGGGCAGGCGGGGCTCCTACGAGCAGTACTTC

v_call: TRBV18
clone_size: NA
j_call: TRBJ2-4
d_call: NA
cdr3_aa: CASSSVVAGLSDIQYF
cdr3_nt: TGTGCCAGCTCATCCGTAGTCGCGGGCCTCTCTGACATTCAGTACTTC

v_call: TRBV28
clone_size: few
j_call: TRBJ2-3
d_call: NA
cdr3_aa: CASSPTPSHTQYF
cdr3_nt: TGTGCCAGCAGTCCAACCCCCTCTCATACGCAGTATTTT

v_call: TRBV7-2
clone_size: NA
j_call: TRBJ2-1
d_call: NA
cdr3_aa: CASSTTGTFYEQFF
cdr3_nt: TGTGCCAGCAGTACCACCGGGACTTTCTATGAGCAGTTCTTC

v_call: TRBV30
clone_size: NA
j_call: TRBJ2-1
d_call: TRBD2
cdr3_aa: CAWSSPLAGVSGEQFF
cdr3_nt: TGTGCCTGGAGTTCCCCACTAGCGGGAGTATCGGGCGAGCAGTTCTTC

v_call: TRBV11-1
clone_size: once
j_call: TRBJ1-3
d_call: NA
cdr3_aa: CASSSGSSSGNTIYF
cdr3_nt: TGTGCCAGCAGTTCCGGGTCCTCCTCTGGAAACACCATATATTTT

v_call: TRBV21-1
clone_size: NA
j_call: TRBJ1-5
d_call: NA
cdr3_aa: CASKRREGLQPQHF
cdr3_nt: TGTGCCAGCAAAAGGAGGGAAGGGTTGCAGCCCCAGCATTTT

v_call: TRBV7-2
clone_size: NA
j_call: TRBJ2-1
d_call: TRBD2
cdr3_aa: CASSLVSSGSWDEQFF
cdr3_nt: TGTGCCAGCAGCTTAGTCTCTAGCGGGAGTTGGGATGAGCAGTTCTTC